A selection of T cell receptor beta chains follows, all from one sample in a study of blood T cell repertoires in COVID-19. The assay was immunoSEQ multiplex PCR, and TCRdb's table has in-frame clones only and misses some. This repertoire shows some 250,000 clones, approximately 90% found once; its top ten account for 0.99%. Sequenced input: peripheral blood. These receptors all stem from a woman aged 40 to 50 who had recovered from COVID-19. Each CDR3 is given with its conserved first and last residue. D genes are given only for firm matches. Expanded clones are given a class, and other clones once, few, many or no size at all.

>few|TRBJ2-2|TRBV18|TRBD2
CASTPLAGGNTGELFF
TGTGCCAGCACGCCGCTAGCGGGAGGGAACACCGGGGAGCTGTTTTTT
>once|TRBJ2-3|TRBV29-1|-
CSGSGQGAQYF
TGCAGCGGGTCGGGCCAGGGTGCGCAGTATTTT
>-|TRBJ2-6|TRBV30|TRBD2
CAWSVVGASGRGPGANVLTF
TGTGCCTGGAGTGTAGTTGGCGCTAGCGGGAGGGGTCCCGGGGCCAACGTCCTGACTTTC
>-|TRBJ2-5|TRBV27|TRBD2
CASSTRLAGGWGTQYF
TGTGCCAGCAGTACTCGACTAGCGGGAGGCTGGGGGACCCAGTACTTC
>-|TRBJ2-1|TRBV18|TRBD2
CASSPQNTGGLGGEQFF
TGTGCCAGCTCACCACAGAACACCGGGGGACTAGGCGGTGAGCAGTTCTTC
>-|TRBJ2-7|TRBV20-1|-
CSASEGGTPQGEQYF
TGCAGTGCTAGTGAGGGGGGGACTCCGCAAGGCGAGCAGTACTTC
>once|TRBJ2-7|TRBV7-2|-
CASSVTLGASYEQYF
TGTGCCAGCAGCGTTACACTAGGTGCCTCCTACGAGCAGTACTTC
>-|TRBJ2-5|TRBV6-5|-
CASRYRGLLETQYF
TGTGCCAGCAGGTACCGGGGACTCCTAGAGACCCAGTACTTC
>many|TRBJ1-5|TRBV7-9|-
CASSGRQDNQPQHF
TGTGCCAGCAGCGGACGACAGGACAATCAGCCCCAGCATTTT
>-|TRBJ2-6|TRBV6-2/TRBV6-3|TRBD1
CASSYHRGSGANVLTF
TGTGCCAGCAGTTACCACAGGGGATCCGGGGCCAACGTCCTGACTTTC
>-|TRBJ2-7|TRBV28|TRBD2
CASSLLGAGDYEQYF
TGTGCCAGCAGTTTATTAGGAGCGGGGGACTACGAGCAGTACTTC
>once|TRBJ1-6|TRBV5-6|-
CASSPGGNSPLHF
TGTGCCAGCAGCCCCGGCGGGAATTCACCCCTCCACTTT
>-|TRBJ2-5|TRBV5-1|TRBD2
CASIAGGVYQETQYF
TGCGCCAGCATCGCGGGGGGGGTTTACCAAGAGACCCAGTACTTC
>many|TRBJ1-1|TRBV19|-
CASSTHQRGTEAFF
TGTGCCAGTAGCACGCATCAACGGGGCACTGAAGCTTTCTTT
>-|TRBJ2-1|TRBV5-6|-
CASSRGPGEQFF
TGTGCCAGCAGCCGGGGTCCGGGGGAGCAGTTCTTC
>-|TRBJ1-4|TRBV5-1|TRBD1
CASSLGQGKDEKLFF
TGCGCCAGCAGCTTGGGACAGGGGAAAGATGAAAAACTGTTTTTT
>once|TRBJ1-2|TRBV11-2|-
CASSLTQGHPAYGYTF
TGTGCCAGCAGCTTAACACAGGGACACCCAGCCTATGGCTACACCTTC
>-|TRBJ2-1|TRBV15|TRBD2
CATSSPSGSYEQFF
TGTGCCACCAGTAGTCCTAGCGGGAGCTATGAGCAGTTCTTC
>-|TRBJ2-7|TRBV5-6|TRBD1
CASGTGGLYEQYF
TGTGCCAGCGGGACAGGGGGGCTCTACGAGCAGTACTTC
>once|TRBJ1-4|TRBV7-2|-
CASSFRGGPEVKLFF
TGTGCCAGCAGCTTTAGGGGGGGTCCCGAGGTGAAACTGTTTTTT
>-|TRBJ2-1|TRBV7-2|TRBD1
CASSLTPRGPEQFF
TGTGCCAGCAGCTTAACCCCCAGGGGGCCTGAGCAGTTCTTC
>-|TRBJ2-2|TRBV6-2/TRBV6-3|-
CASSYRQGGDTGELFF
TGTGCCAGCAGTTATCGGCAGGGGGGCGACACCGGGGAGCTGTTTTTT
>once|TRBJ2-5|TRBV6-5|TRBD2
CASSRRGLRKETQYF
TGTGCCAGCAGCCGGCGGGGACTACGCAAAGAGACCCAGTACTTC
>-|TRBJ2-1|TRBV13|-
CASRFPPYNEQFF
TGTGCCAGCAGATTTCCCCCGTACAATGAGCAGTTCTTC
>-|TRBJ1-2|TRBV4-1|TRBD1
CASSQGGGDGQDNYGYTF
TGCGCCAGCAGCCAGGGGGGTGGGGACGGACAGGATAACTATGGCTACACCTTC
>-|TRBJ1-5|TRBV18|-
CASSPGGGTANQPQHF
TGTGCCAGCTCACCAGGGGGGGGAACAGCGAATCAGCCCCAGCATTTT
>-|TRBJ2-2|TRBV10-3|TRBD2
CAISRLAQNTGELFF
TGTGCCATCAGCAGACTAGCCCAGAACACCGGGGAGCTGTTTTTT
>-|TRBJ1-1|TRBV7-3|-
CASSRTAMNTEAFF
TGTGCCAGCAGCCGGACAGCCATGAACACTGAAGCTTTCTTT
>-|TRBJ1-6|TRBV27|TRBD1
CASSLLGTGGGGSPLHF
TGTGCCAGCAGTTTATTGGGGACAGGGGGTGGTGGGTCACCCCTCCACTTT
>few|TRBJ1-2|TRBV10-2|TRBD1
CASRDSTGDGYTF
TGCGCCAGCAGAGACTCGACAGGGGATGGCTACACCTTC
>-|TRBJ2-3|TRBV6-2/TRBV6-3|TRBD2
CASSYPASGGGQYF
TGTGCCAGCAGTTACCCCGCTAGCGGGGGGGGGCAGTATTTT
>-|TRBJ2-1|TRBV7-9|TRBD2
CASSPLAVSYNEQFF
TGTGCCAGCAGCCCCCTAGCGGTCTCCTACAATGAGCAGTTCTTC